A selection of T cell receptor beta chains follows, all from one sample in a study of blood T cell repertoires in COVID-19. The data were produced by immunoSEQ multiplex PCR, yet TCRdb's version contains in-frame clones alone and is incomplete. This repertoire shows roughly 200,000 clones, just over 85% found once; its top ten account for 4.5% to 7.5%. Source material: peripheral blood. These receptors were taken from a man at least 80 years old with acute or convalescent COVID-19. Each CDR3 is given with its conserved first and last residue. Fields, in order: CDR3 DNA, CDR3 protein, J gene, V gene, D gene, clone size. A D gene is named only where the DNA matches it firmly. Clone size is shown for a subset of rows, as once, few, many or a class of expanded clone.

TGTGCCAGCAGTTCCCTAGCGGGAGCCACCTACGAGCAGTACTTC,CASSSLAGATYEQYF,TRBJ2-7,TRBV27,TRBD2,NA
TGTGCCACTAGTCATCGGGGGGCGGGGTACAATGAGCAGTTCTTC,CATSHRGAGYNEQFF,TRBJ2-1,TRBV24-1,NA,NA
TGTGCCAGCACGATAGCGGGAGGCGCAGACTATCGCACAGATACGCAGTATTTT,CASTIAGGADYRTDTQYF,TRBJ2-3,TRBV7-9,TRBD2,NA
TGTGCCAGCAGCCCGACAGGGCTTAATGAAAAACTGTTTTTT,CASSPTGLNEKLFF,TRBJ1-4,TRBV11-2,TRBD1,NA
TGTGCCAGCAGCAAAGCACACAGGGACCAGCCCCAGCATTTT,CASSKAHRDQPQHF,TRBJ1-5,TRBV21-1,NA,NA
TGTGCCAGCAGTCTGGGGAGCTATGGCTACACCTTC,CASSLGSYGYTF,TRBJ1-2,TRBV28,NA,NA
TGTGCCAGCAGTTACTCGGCAGGGGTGAACACTGAAGCTTTCTTT,CASSYSAGVNTEAFF,TRBJ1-1,TRBV6-5,NA,NA
TGCAGTGCTAGTGACCCAAGGACTCCGGGGAGCAAAAACATTCAGTACTTC,CSASDPRTPGSKNIQYF,TRBJ2-4,TRBV20-1,NA,NA
TGTGCCAGCCAGCGGGAGGGGGGGCAATACAATGAGCAGTTCTTC,CASQREGGQYNEQFF,TRBJ2-1,TRBV27,TRBD2,NA
TGCGCCAGCAGCTTGCTCCAAGAGACCCAGTACTTC,CASSLLQETQYF,TRBJ2-5,TRBV5-1,NA,NA
TGTGCCAGTAGTACCTGGGGACTAGCGGGAGTCACTGATGAGCAGTTCTTC,CASSTWGLAGVTDEQFF,TRBJ2-1,TRBV19,TRBD2,NA
TGTGCCAGCAGCTCCTTTTCGGGAGGGGTTACCGGGGAGCTGTTTTTT,CASSSFSGGVTGELFF,TRBJ2-2,TRBV7-9,TRBD2,NA
TGTGCCAGCAGCTCAGGGGCTAACTATGGCTACACCTTC,CASSSGANYGYTF,TRBJ1-2,TRBV9,NA,few
TGTGCCAGCAGTTATACGCAGGGAAACACCGGGGAGCTGTTTTTT,CASSYTQGNTGELFF,TRBJ2-2,TRBV6-5,NA,NA
TGTGCCAGTAGCTCGGACAGAGACTATGGCTACACCTTC,CASSSDRDYGYTF,TRBJ1-2,TRBV19,NA,NA
TGTGCCAGCAGCTTTAAGCAGGCCGAGCAGTACTTC,CASSFKQAEQYF,TRBJ2-7,TRBV5-6,NA,NA
TGTGCCATCAGTGCGTCCTTGGGCGGGGGGCCCTACGAGCAGTACTTC,CAISASLGGGPYEQYF,TRBJ2-7,TRBV10-3,TRBD2,once
TGTGCCTGGAGGGCAAGCTCTGGAAACACCATATATTTT,CAWRASSGNTIYF,TRBJ1-3,TRBV30,NA,few
TGTGCCAGCAGCAAAGACGGCAGGGGAAACACCATATATTTT,CASSKDGRGNTIYF,TRBJ1-3,TRBV21-1,NA,few
TGTGCCAGCATCGCCGGGACTAGTGGTTACAATGAGCAGTTCTTC,CASIAGTSGYNEQFF,TRBJ2-1,TRBV6-5,TRBD2,NA
TGTGCCACCTCTCCAGGGGAACTAGACCTCCCTGACCAGCAGTACTTC,CATSPGELDLPDQQYF,TRBJ2-7,TRBV10-3,NA,once
TGTGCCAGTAGTATACAGGGGAACACTGAAGCTTTCTTT,CASSIQGNTEAFF,TRBJ1-1,TRBV19,NA,NA
TGCAGTGCTATTGAGGGGATGGGCAGGGTTAGCACAGATACGCAGTATTTT,CSAIEGMGRVSTDTQYF,TRBJ2-3,TRBV20-1,NA,NA
TGTGCCAGCAGCAAAGTAAGCTGGACAGTTTTTGGAAACACCATATATTTT,CASSKVSWTVFGNTIYF,TRBJ1-3,TRBV21-1,NA,NA
TGTGCCAGCAGTGGTTTCCCAGTAAGCTCCTACGAGCAGTACTTC,CASSGFPVSSYEQYF,TRBJ2-7,TRBV2,NA,NA
TGTGCCAGCGCAGCGGGACGACAGGGGTACACCGGGGAGCTGTTTTTT,CASAAGRQGYTGELFF,TRBJ2-2,TRBV9,NA,few
TGTGCCAGCAGCTTGGGGTCGGGGGTAGAGACCCAGTACTTC,CASSLGSGVETQYF,TRBJ2-5,TRBV5-4,NA,NA
TGCGCCAGCAGCTTGGTGCCAGATCAGCCCCAGCATTTT,CASSLVPDQPQHF,TRBJ1-5,TRBV5-1,NA,NA
TGTGCCAGTAGTATAGCAGCGGGAGGTAACACAGATACGCAGTATTTT,CASSIAAGGNTDTQYF,TRBJ2-3,TRBV19,TRBD2,NA
TGTGCCAGCATGGGACTAGCGTTCCAAGAGACCCAGTACTTC,CASMGLAFQETQYF,TRBJ2-5,TRBV2,TRBD2,NA
TGTGCCATCAGTGAGTCAGGACAGGGACTCGGGGAGCTGTTTTTT,CAISESGQGLGELFF,TRBJ2-2,TRBV10-3,TRBD1,NA
TGCGCCAGCAGCCAAGAAATAACGGGGACTTTCTCCTCCTACAATGAGCAGTTCTTC,CASSQEITGTFSSYNEQFF,TRBJ2-1,TRBV4-1,NA,NA
TGTGCCAGCATTAGCTCTGGAAACACCATATATTTT,CASISSGNTIYF,TRBJ1-3,TRBV25-1,NA,NA
TGTGCCAGCGCTAGGGAGCAGACGGTAGTGGAGACCCAGTACTTC,CASAREQTVVETQYF,TRBJ2-5,TRBV2,NA,NA
TGTGCCAGCAGCCAAGATCCGGGACAGGCAGGCAATGAGCAGTTCTTC,CASSQDPGQAGNEQFF,TRBJ2-1,TRBV4-2,TRBD1,NA
TGTGCCAGCAGCTCGACTAGTTTCTCCTACAATGAGCAGTTCTTC,CASSSTSFSYNEQFF,TRBJ2-1,TRBV6-2/TRBV6-3,NA,NA
TGTGCCAGCAGCTTGGTAGGGAGGCAAGAGACCCAGTACTTC,CASSLVGRQETQYF,TRBJ2-5,TRBV5-8,NA,NA
TGCGCCAGCAGCTACGGACAGGGGGCTATATCCACTGAAGCTTTCTTT,CASSYGQGAISTEAFF,TRBJ1-1,TRBV5-1,TRBD1,NA
TGTGCCAGCAGTGACGGGCCAGGGGTCCAGCCCCAGCATTTT,CASSDGPGVQPQHF,TRBJ1-5,TRBV6-4,NA,NA
TGTGCCAGCAGCTTACCAGTATTGGATGAAAAACTGTTTTTT,CASSLPVLDEKLFF,TRBJ1-4,TRBV7-9,NA,NA
TGTGCCAGCAGCTTACGGGATGGACCCACAGATACGCAGTATTTT,CASSLRDGPTDTQYF,TRBJ2-3,TRBV7-2,NA,few
TGTGCCAGCAGCTTAGCGGGAGTAGGAGAGACCCAGTACTTC,CASSLAGVGETQYF,TRBJ2-5,TRBV5-4,TRBD2,NA
TGTGCCACCAGTGATCAGGGTGGCTATGGCTACACCTTC,CATSDQGGYGYTF,TRBJ1-2,TRBV24-1,NA,NA
TGTGCCAGCAGCTCCTGGACAGGGGGCTACTATGGCTACACCTTC,CASSSWTGGYYGYTF,TRBJ1-2,TRBV5-6,TRBD1,NA
TGTGCCAGCAGCCGGGGGGCTAGCGGGAGTACAGATACGCAGTATTTT,CASSRGASGSTDTQYF,TRBJ2-3,TRBV7-9,TRBD2,NA
TGTGCCTGGACCCTTGCCCGACAAGCTGGCTACACCTTC,CAWTLARQAGYTF,TRBJ1-2,TRBV30,NA,NA
TGTGCCAGCACTAGGGGCGGAGTTGTAGAGCAGTACTTC,CASTRGGVVEQYF,TRBJ2-7,TRBV28,NA,NA
TGTGCCAGCAGCTCCGGACAGGGCGGAGAGACCCAGTACTTC,CASSSGQGGETQYF,TRBJ2-5,TRBV5-4,TRBD1,NA
TGCGCCAGCAGCAGGGGAGGGGAAGCAGATACGCAGTATTTT,CASSRGGEADTQYF,TRBJ2-3,TRBV5-1,TRBD2,once
TGTGCCAGCAGCTTTGGTGCGGGAGGGACCTACGAGCAGTACTTC,CASSFGAGGTYEQYF,TRBJ2-7,TRBV13,TRBD2,NA
TGTGCCAGCAGCTTAAGGACACATGGCTACACCTTC,CASSLRTHGYTF,TRBJ1-2,TRBV7-2,NA,few
TGTGCCAGCAGTGGGAGCCCGACAGTTAACACCGGGGAGCTGTTTTTT,CASSGSPTVNTGELFF,TRBJ2-2,TRBV25-1,NA,NA
TGTGCCAGCACCCTGCGTGCAGGACTCTACAATGAGCAGTTCTTC,CASTLRAGLYNEQFF,TRBJ2-1,TRBV5-6,NA,once
TGTGCCACCAGCGGCGGGGGGCTCCCCCAAGAGACCCAGTACTTC,CATSGGGLPQETQYF,TRBJ2-5,TRBV24-1,TRBD2,NA
TGTGCCAGCAGCTCTAGCTCCTACAATGAGCAGTTCTTC,CASSSSSYNEQFF,TRBJ2-1,TRBV9,NA,many
TGTGCCAGTAGCCCGGGACAGGGAGCCTACAATGAGCAGTTCTTC,CASSPGQGAYNEQFF,TRBJ2-1,TRBV19,TRBD1,NA
TGTGCCAGCAGCTTAACCGCTAGCGGCCTTGGCACAGATACGCAGTATTTT,CASSLTASGLGTDTQYF,TRBJ2-3,TRBV7-3,TRBD2,NA
TGTGCCAGCAGTTTCCTGACGAGGACAGGGAACTATGGCTACACCTTC,CASSFLTRTGNYGYTF,TRBJ1-2,TRBV27,TRBD1,NA
TGTGCCAGCAGCCGGAACCTCGACAGGAAAGAGACCCAGTACTTC,CASSRNLDRKETQYF,TRBJ2-5,TRBV6-6,NA,NA
TGTGCCAGCAGTCGACAGGGAGGCGAGACCCAGTACTTC,CASSRQGGETQYF,TRBJ2-5,TRBV25-1,NA,NA